Shown below are 24 T cell receptor beta chains from a single sample sequenced in a study of blood T cell repertoires in COVID-19. Using immunoSEQ multiplex PCR, the repertoire was profiled, and TCRdb retains in-frame clones only, with some absent. The repertoire includes roughly 30,000 clones, under 85% of them detected once, and about 43% sits in the top ten. Sequenced: peripheral blood. The receptors come from a man between 65 and 85 years old with acute or convalescent COVID-19.

The V gene is TRBV7-2, the J gene TRBJ1-2, with D unresolved. Germline CDR1 and CDR2: SGHTA and FQGNSA. Trimming took off 6 bases at V and 4 bases at J, with 15 bases between the two ends. This CDR3 spans 14 amino acids. The CDR3 DNA reads as TGTGCCAGCAGGGGAGGTGCCACGAGCTATGGCTACACCTTC. Amino acid sequence: CASRGGATSYGYTF.

The rearrangement uses TRBV7-8 and TRBJ2-1, with D perhaps TRBD2 (6 bases). The CDR3 is 14 amino acids. Trimming removed 7 bases from V and 8 bases from J, with 18 bases in between. Looked up from germline, CDR1 is SGHVS and CDR2 is FQNEAQ. CDR3 nucleotide sequence: TGTGCCAGCAACTCCCCTCCGGGGGTCCATGAGCAGTTCTTC. Translating gives CASNSPPGVHEQFF.

The chain links TRBV19 to TRBJ2-1; D perhaps matches TRBD2 (5 bases). The CDR3 has 15 amino acids. Germline-derived CDR1 and CDR2 are LNHDA and SQIVND (reference sequence). Trimming cost V 4 bases and J 5 bases, with 15 bases left between them. CDR3 nucleotides: TGTGCCAGTAGTAGAGGCGGGCCCGAGAACAATGAGCAGTTCTTC. Translation gives CASSRGGPENNEQFF.

The chain is built from TRBV28 and TRBJ2-7; D gene uncertain. Germline values: CDR1 MDHEN, CDR2 SYDVKM. This CDR3 contains 13 residues. The V end lost 7 bases, the J end lost 6 bases, and 16 bases lay between the germline ends. The CDR3 sequence: CASNNPSGREQYF. The CDR3 coding sequence is TGTGCCAGCAACAACCCCTCTGGGCGCGAGCAGTACTTC.

This sequence joins TRBV7-9 and TRBJ1-2; TRBD1 aligns across 9 bases. The germline V gene encodes CDR1 SEHNR and CDR2 FQNEAQ (reference sequence). The CDR3 spans 15 residues. V was clipped by 5 bases and J by 4 bases; unmatched bases: 8. For the CDR3, the DNA is TGTGCCAGCAGCCCGGCCGGGACAGGGATCTATGGCTACACCTTC. Amino acid sequence: CASSPAGTGIYGYTF. The whole variable domain, remainder taken from reference TRBV7-9 and TRBJ1-2, is DTGVSQNPRHKITKRGQNVTFRCDPISEHNRLYWYRQTLGQGPEFLTYFQNEAQLEKSRLLSDRFSAERPKGSFSTLEIQRTEQGDSAMYLCASSPAGTGIYGYTFGSGTRLTVV.

The J gene is TRBJ2-7, the V gene TRBV7-9; a possible D gene is TRBD1 (6 bases). The CDR3 runs 14 residues. V dropped 6 bases and J dropped 3 bases, with 15 bases sitting between them. Germline V gives CDR1 SEHNR, CDR2 FQNEAQ (reference sequence). CDR3 bases: TGTGCCAGCAGTCCTAAGGGACACGGCTACGAGCAGTACTTC. Translation gives CASSPKGHGYEQYF.

This chain joins TRBV7-8 and TRBJ1-1; D unresolved. This CDR3 is built from 15 residues. Trimming stripped 5 bases from V and 1 base from J, with 14 bases between. Germline lookup yields CDR1 SGHVS and CDR2 FQNEAQ. The CDR3 region has the DNA TGTGCCAGCAGCCCCTCTGGAGGTAAGAACACTGAAGCTTTCTTT. It codes for CASSPSGGKNTEAFF. Based on the CDR3 plus reference TRBV7-8 and TRBJ1-1, the full variable domain is GAGVSQSPRYKVAKRGQDVALRCDPISGHVSLFWYQQALGQGPEFLTYFQNEAQLDKSGLPSDRFFAERPEGSVSTLKIQRTQQEDSAVYLCASSPSGGKNTEAFFGQGTRLTVV.

The CDR3 region has the DNA TGTGCCAGCAGTGACCGGGAAGCTACTTCAGGTTCACCCCTCCACTTT. Translated: CASSDREATSGSPLHF. The rearrangement links TRBV2 to TRBJ1-6; D is unresolved. CDR3 length equals 16 residues. V lost 3 bases to trimming and J lost 9 bases, with 18 bases between them. Germline lookup yields CDR1 SNHLY and CDR2 FYNNEI. The whole variable domain, remainder taken from reference TRBV2 and TRBJ1-6, is EPEVTQTPSHQVTQMGQEVILRCVPISNHLYFYWYRQILGQKVEFLVSFYNNEISEKSEIFDDQFSVERPDGSNFTLKIRSTKLEDSAMYFCASSDREATSGSPLHFGNGTRLTVT.

The chain couples TRBV28 to TRBJ1-1; TRBD1 might be the D (6 bases). CDR3 length: 21 amino acids. The germline gives CDR1 MDHEN, CDR2 SYDVKM. The germline V and J ends were trimmed by 7 bases and 8 bases, with 41 bases remaining between them. The CDR3 is CASTPQGPGTWALPSRTEAFF. The DNA for the CDR3 is TGTGCCAGCACCCCCCAGGGGCCAGGGACATGGGCTCTCCCCTCACGAACCGAAGCTTTCTTT.

The chain combines TRBV5-5 with TRBJ2-7, with 7 bases lining up with TRBD1. The germline gives CDR1 SGHKS, CDR2 YYEKEE (reference sequence). The trim removed 4 bases at V and 2 bases at J, leaving 6 bases unmatched. The CDR3 is made up of 14 amino acids. DNA of the CDR3: TGTGCCAGCAGCCCCACAGGGGACACCTACGAGCAGTACTTC. It is translated as CASSPTGDTYEQYF.

This clone was seen a few times. The V and J genes are TRBV9 and TRBJ2-5; 12 bases line up with TRBD2. The V gene end was trimmed by 2 bases and the J gene end by 4 bases; junction bases not matched to a gene: 9. CDR1 SGDLS and CDR2 YYNGEE come from the germline V gene. CDR3 length: 17 amino acids. The CDR3 DNA sequence: TGTGCCAGCAGCGTTTCTAGCGGGGGGGCCCTCATAGAGACCCAGTACTTC. It encodes CASSVSSGGALIETQYF.

The chain carries TRBV2 and TRBJ1-4; D remains ambiguous. V was trimmed by 7 bases and J by 6 bases, leaving 9 bases between them. The CDR3 loop spans 12 amino acids. Germline values: CDR1 SNHLY, CDR2 FYNNEI. DNA of the CDR3: TGTGCCAGCACCGACCTAGATGAAAAACTGTTTTTT. Its translation: CASTDLDEKLFF. The full variable domain, its missing parts supplied by reference TRBV2 and TRBJ1-4, is EPEVTQTPSHQVTQMGQEVILRCVPISNHLYFYWYRQILGQKVEFLVSFYNNEISEKSEIFDDQFSVERPDGSNFTLKIRSTKLEDSAMYFCASTDLDEKLFFGSGTQLSVL.

The chain has TRBV27 and TRBJ2-1; 11 bases line up with TRBD1. CDR1 is MNHEY, CDR2 SMNVEV, per germline (reference sequence). The CDR3 covers 17 residues. With V trimmed by 3 bases and J by 8 bases, 12 bases remained unmatched. Written as DNA, the CDR3 is TGTGCCAGCAGTTTCCTCCGGACAGGGGGCGATTTCGATGAGCAGTTCTTC. It is translated as CASSFLRTGGDFDEQFF.

The rearrangement joins TRBV19 to TRBJ2-5, with 8 bases that match TRBD1. The CDR3 sequence is 15 residues long. Per germline, CDR1 LNHDA and CDR2 SQIVND (reference sequence). J gave up 4 bases and V 1 base, and 5 bases lay outside the gene matches. DNA for the CDR3: TGTGCCAGTAGTATAGCCCTGGACAGGGCAGAGACCCAGTACTTC. Protein: CASSIALDRAETQYF. Using reference TRBV19 and TRBJ2-5 for the parts outside the CDR3, the full variable domain is DGGITQSPKYLFRKEGQNVTLSCEQNLNHDAMYWYRQDPGQGLRLIYYSQIVNDFQKGDIAEGYSVSREKKESFPLTVTSAQKNPTAFYLCASSIALDRAETQYFGPGTRLLVL.

This chain uses TRBV29-1 with TRBJ2-7; 9 bases are shared with TRBD1. V shed 5 bases, J shed 5 bases, and the junction held 7 bases outside the gene matches. The CDR3 spans 13 residues. Per the germline V gene, CDR1 is SQVTM and CDR2 is ANQGSEA. CDR3 residues: CSVLSGQGNEQYF. In nucleotides, the CDR3 is TGCAGCGTTCTATCGGGACAGGGAAACGAGCAGTACTTC.

The chain employs TRBV10-3 and TRBJ1-2, with TRBD1 matching 7 bases. Germline V lookup: CDR1 ENHRY, CDR2 SYGVKD. This CDR3 spans 13 amino acids. V dropped 6 bases and J dropped 8; count of bases not matched to a gene: 9. The CDR3 protein is CAISGTDGGGYTF. The CDR3 coding sequence is TGTGCCATCAGCGGGACAGACGGAGGCGGCTACACCTTC.

The chain links TRBV12-3 or TRBV12-4 to TRBJ2-7, with TRBD1 as a possible D gene (6 bases). The length of the CDR3 is 12 residues. V shed 4 bases and J shed 2 bases, with 6 bases lying between them. CDR3 coding DNA: TGTGCCAGCAGTTGGGACACCTACGAGCAGTACTTC. Protein: CASSWDTYEQYF.

The chain joins TRBV30 to TRBJ2-7; 8 positions agree with TRBD1. The CDR3 is made up of 16 amino acids. Germline trimming cut 3 bases from V and 6 bases from J; bases unmatched to any gene: 16. The germline CDR1 and CDR2 sequences are GTSNPN and SVGIG (reference sequence). As DNA, the CDR3 is TGTGCCTGGAGGCCAGAGGGGCAGGGGGCGTTGAGCGAGCAGTACTTC. This encodes CAWRPEGQGALSEQYF.

This chain uses TRBV9 with TRBJ2-7; no clear D gene. The CDR3 length is 15 residues. V lost 0 bases and J 0 bases, leaving 10 bases between the germline ends. Germline assignment: CDR1 SGDLS and CDR2 YYNGEE. The DNA for the CDR3 is TGTGCCAGCAGCGTAGGGGCAGGAAGCTCCTACGAGCAGTACTTC. Its protein is CASSVGAGSSYEQYF.

The V gene is TRBV9, the J gene TRBJ2-7, with TRBD1 matching over 9 bases. V lost 4 bases to trimming and J lost 3 bases; unmatched junction nucleotides: 5. There are 14 residues in the CDR3. The germline V gene has CDR1 SGDLS and CDR2 YYNGEE. In nucleotides, the CDR3 is TGTGCCAGCAGCTTCCGGGACAGGGACTACGAGCAGTACTTC. Translated, it gives CASSFRDRDYEQYF. Full variable domain (missing parts from reference TRBV9 and TRBJ2-7): DSGVTQTPKHLITATGQRVTLRCSPRSGDLSVYWYQQSLDQGLQFLIQYYNGEERAKGNILERFSAQQFPDLHSELNLSSLELGDSALYFCASSFRDRDYEQYFGPGTRLTVT.

This clone has only a few counts. The rearrangement joins TRBV7-8 to TRBJ2-2; perhaps TRBD1 as D (6 bases). The V and J ends lost 5 bases and 6 bases respectively, with 13 bases between them. The CDR3 spans 14 residues. The V gene's germline CDR1 is SGHVS and CDR2 FQNEAQ. This chain's CDR3 is CASSMLQGPGELFF. DNA for the CDR3: TGTGCCAGCAGCATGCTACAGGGTCCCGGGGAGCTGTTTTTT. Complete variable domain (other parts from reference TRBV7-8 and TRBJ2-2): GAGVSQSPRYKVAKRGQDVALRCDPISGHVSLFWYQQALGQGPEFLTYFQNEAQLDKSGLPSDRFFAERPEGSVSTLKIQRTQQEDSAVYLCASSMLQGPGELFFGEGSRLTVL.

The CDR3 here is CASSAGGNQPQHF. CDR3 sequence (DNA): TGTGCCAGCAGTGCAGGGGGCAATCAGCCCCAGCATTTT. The rearrangement uses TRBV27 and TRBJ1-5; a possible D gene is TRBD1 (6 bases). The germline gives CDR1 MNHEY, CDR2 SMNVEV (reference sequence). Trimming removed 5 bases at V and 2 bases at J, with 7 bases between. CDR3 length: 13 amino acids.

The J gene is TRBJ2-1, the V gene TRBV2; 8 bases are a match to TRBD2. The CDR3 length is 14 residues. The V and J ends lost 6 bases and 4 bases, in that order; junction bases with no gene match: 5. Germline V lookup: CDR1 SNHLY, CDR2 FYNNEI. The CDR3 here is CASSPGLEYNEQFF. CDR3 in DNA: TGTGCCAGCAGCCCGGGACTAGAGTACAATGAGCAGTTCTTC.

The chain carries TRBV4-2 and TRBJ1-4; 8 nucleotides match TRBD1. The length of the CDR3 is 14 residues. The J segment lost 8 bases and the V segment lost 5 bases, leaving 7 bases of the junction unmatched. Germline V gene data show CDR1 as LGHNA and CDR2 as YNFKEQ. For the CDR3, the DNA is TGTGCCAGCAGCGAAGGACAGGGAAACGAAAAACTGTTTTTT. It specifies CASSEGQGNEKLFF.